A selection of T cell receptor beta chains follows, all from one sample in a study of vaccination and CD4 T cells after COVID-19. TCRdb ran MiXCR on the PCR reads and lists one entry per CDR3 protein. The table records roughly 13,000 distinct CDR3 sequences, approximately 74% of them present only once. Their antigens are not known. What was sequenced was CD4+ T cells from blood, cultured in vitro. These receptors came from a human donor who had recovered from COVID-19. The CDR3 runs from the conserved cysteine through the conserved F or W. A D gene is named only where the DNA matches it firmly. Clone size is given for some rows only: seen once, a few or many times, or a class if the clone is expanded.

J | D | V | size | DNA | CDR3
TRBJ1-3 | - | TRBV7-2 | few | TGTGCCAGCAGCCCCCAGGGCTCTGGAAACACCATATATTTT | CASSPQGSGNTIYF
TRBJ2-5 | - | TRBV7-2 | - | TGTGCCAGCAGCCCAGGCCAGACCCAGTACTTC | CASSPGQTQYF
TRBJ1-2 | - | TRBV28 | - | TGTGCCAGCAGCTCAGTGGACTATGGCTACACCTTC | CASSSVDYGYTF
TRBJ2-1 | - | TRBV20-1 | - | TGCAGTGCTATCGGGGGGTGGGCGGGGGCAAATGAGCAGTTCTTC | CSAIGGWAGANEQFF
TRBJ2-3 | - | TRBV7-2 | - | TGTGCCAGCAGCGGGTCAGGGGGGGCCGTCACAGATACGCAGTATTTT | CASSGSGGAVTDTQYF
TRBJ1-5 | - | TRBV27 | - | TGTGCCAGCAGTTTCGGCGGGGGATTCAATCAGCCCCAGCATTTT | CASSFGGGFNQPQHF
TRBJ2-7 | TRBD1 | TRBV25-1 | once | TGTGCCAGCAGCCGAGGACAGGGGGCGTACGAGCAGTACTTC | CASSRGQGAYEQYF
TRBJ1-1 | TRBD1 | TRBV24-1 | once | TGTGCCACCAGTGATCACAGGGGAGCGGGCACTGAAGCTTTCTTT | CATSDHRGAGTEAFF
TRBJ1-2 | - | TRBV18 | - | TGTGCCAGCTCCCTACAGGATAACTATGGCTACACCTTC | CASSLQDNYGYTF
TRBJ1-2 | TRBD1 | TRBV20-1 | medium-sized | TGCAGTGCTAGTCTGCGGACAGGGAGTCTCCTCTACACCTTC | CSASLRTGSLLYTF
TRBJ1-5 | - | TRBV20-1 | few | TGCAGTGCTAGAGTCGGGATGTGGCAGCCCCAGCATTTT | CSARVGMWQPQHF
TRBJ1-2 | - | TRBV6-5 | - | TGTGCCAGCAGTTACTCCCCTAGACGGAGCTATGGCTACACCTTC | CASSYSPRRSYGYTF
TRBJ1-5 | - | TRBV24-1 | - | TGTGCCACCAGTGATCCCAGACGGGGGGCCAGCAATCAGCCCCAGCATTTT | CATSDPRRGASNQPQHF
TRBJ2-7 | TRBD2 | TRBV28 | - | TGTGCCAGCAGCAAAGGGGGGGCGGGAGGTTACGAGCAGTACTTC | CASSKGGAGGYEQYF
TRBJ1-1 | - | TRBV29-1 | once | TGCAGCGCGGTAACAGGGAACACTGAAGCTTTCTTT | CSAVTGNTEAFF
TRBJ1-1 | TRBD1 | TRBV27 | few | TGTGCCAGCAGTGCCTTTGACAGGGGAGTATACACTGAAGCTTTCTTT | CASSAFDRGVYTEAFF
TRBJ2-7 | - | TRBV28 | - | TGTGCCAGCAGTTTATCAGAAACCTACGAGCAGTACTTC | CASSLSETYEQYF
TRBJ2-5 | - | TRBV6-1 | - | TGTGCCAGCAGCTCGTCCCGGGAGACCCAGTACTTC | CASSSSRETQYF
TRBJ2-3 | TRBD1 | TRBV6-1 | few | TGTGCCAGCAGTAGGTCTTGGACAGGGATCACAGATACGCAGTATTTT | CASSRSWTGITDTQYF
TRBJ2-3 | TRBD2 | TRBV15 | - | TGTGCCACCAGCAGAGTGGGACTAGCAAGAGGGGGGGGTCCAGATACGCAGTATTTT | CATSRVGLARGGGPDTQYF
TRBJ2-5 | - | TRBV19 | few | TGTGCCAGTAAGACAGATAAAGAGACCCAGTACTTC | CASKTDKETQYF
TRBJ1-5 | TRBD1 | TRBV15 | - | TGTGCCACCAGCAGTCCGGGACAGCAATATAGCAATCAGCCCCAGCATTTT | CATSSPGQQYSNQPQHF
TRBJ2-3 | - | TRBV20-1 | once | TGCAGTGCTAGCCTCGGTTTTAGGACGGGGGCAGATACGCAGTATTTT | CSASLGFRTGADTQYF
TRBJ1-2 | - | TRBV24-1 | - | TGTGCCACCAGTGATGGGGGGAGGGACTTGAACTATGGCTACACCTTC | CATSDGGRDLNYGYTF
TRBJ2-7 | - | TRBV15 | - | TGTGCCACCAGCAGCCCCGGGACCCAGAGGGACGAGCAGTACTTC | CATSSPGTQRDEQYF
TRBJ2-4 | - | TRBV20-1 | - | TGCAGTGCCCTATTGGCGGCCAAGGAGGTCATTCAGTACTTC | CSALLAAKEVIQYF
TRBJ2-6 | - | TRBV20-1 | - | TGCAGTGCTAGCTCGGGTCCTTCTGGGGCCAACGTCCTGACTTTC | CSASSGPSGANVLTF
TRBJ2-7 | TRBD1 | TRBV6-1 | few | TGTGCCAGCAGCACCCCAGGACAGGGTACGACCTACGAGCAGTACTTC | CASSTPGQGTTYEQYF
TRBJ1-1 | - | TRBV11-2 | - | TGTGCCAGCAGCCCAGGGCTAGGCGCTTTCTTT | CASSPGLGAFF
TRBJ2-4 | - | TRBV10-1 | - | TGCGCCAGCAGTGACGGGGTAGCCAAAAACATTCAGTACTTC | CASSDGVAKNIQYF
TRBJ2-5 | - | TRBV6-1 | - | TGTGCCAGCAGTCTGGGGCGAGAGACCCAGTACTTC | CASSLGRETQYF
TRBJ2-7 | - | TRBV6-2/TRBV6-3 | - | TGTGCCAGCAGTTACCGGGAAGGGCTAACCTACGAGCAGTACTTC | CASSYREGLTYEQYF